This note documents a single T cell receptor (beta chain) sequence. Its antigen is undetermined. Expressed TCRB transcripts got sequenced, as all isolated RNA was reverse transcribed. Profiling relied on immunoSEQ multiplex PCR, and the TCRdb table lists in-frame clones only, not all of them. The data contain roughly 120,000 clones, 40% of them singletons. This sample is part of a study of beta chain features in type 1 diabetes. Turning to the study itself: Summed over all samples, the examined sorted cells came to 107,917,701. Broader study findings: People with Type 1 diabetes carried modestly yet significantly shorter TCRB CDR3s in all four CD4+ subsets.

Via CD45RO/CCR7/CD25/CD127/CD95/CD27, cells of the CD4+ naive, central memory, regulatory and stem cell-like memory subsets were sorted. The CDR3 spans 15 residues. With 4 bases clipped from V and 3 bases from J, the junction kept 6 bases outside the gene matches. CDR1 MNHEY and CDR2 SMNVEV come from the germline V gene (reference sequence). Sequencing input: stem cell memory CD4+ T cells from blood. V is TRBV27 and J is TRBJ2-1; 7 bases fit TRBD1. The receptor was isolated from a woman younger than 30 in good health. This CDR3 is CASSSGTVVYNEQFF. The CDR3, as DNA: TGTGCCAGCAGTTCCGGGACAGTAGTCTACAATGAGCAGTTCTTC.